The 26 T cell receptor beta chains below come from one sample, sequenced in a study of regulatory T cells in long-lasting Graves disease. CDR3 regions were amplified by Arm-PCR using iRepertoire HTBI primers to build TCR beta libraries. Using its own MiXCR run on the multiplex PCR reads, TCRdb lists one record per CDR3 protein. This sample has about 400,000 distinct CDR3 sequences, with around 15% found just once. The time point here: newly diagnosed GD, antithyroid drugs for less than 3 months. From RNA extracted from PBMCs, the TCR library was made. This sample comprised peripheral blood mononuclear cells (PBMCs), obtained at new diagnosis, from a patient treated with antithyroid drugs. These receptor sequences come from a female donor with Graves disease.

The V gene is TRBV12-3 or TRBV12-4, the J gene TRBJ2-6; tentatively, D is TRBD1 or TRBD2 (6 bases each). The CDR3 is 17 amino acids. With 7 bases removed from V and 0 bases from J, the gap between germline ends came to 16 bases. CDR3 sequence reads: CASTPGGGISGANVLTF. CDR3 nucleotide sequence: TGTGCCAGCACCCCAGGAGGGGGGATCTCTGGGGCCAACGTCCTGACTTTC.

This clonotype was counted between two and nine times. The chain joins TRBV10-3 to TRBJ1-2, with D unresolved. This CDR3 is built from 13 residues. Germline-derived CDR1 and CDR2 are ENHRY and SYGVKD. Between the trimmed V and J ends, which lost 0 bases and 3 bases, there was a span of 5 bases. CDR3: CAISESVDYGYTF. As DNA, the CDR3 is TGTGCCATCAGTGAGTCGGTCGACTATGGCTACACCTTC.

This clonotype was counted many times. The chain carries TRBV27 and TRBJ2-7; 7 bases fit TRBD1. V trimming: 5 bases; J trimming: 9 bases; junction bases outside the gene matches: 4. Germline V gene data show CDR1 as MNHEY and CDR2 as SMNVEV (reference sequence). The CDR3 consists of 11 residues. The CDR3 sequence: CASSDYRGQYF. As DNA, the CDR3 is TGTGCCAGCAGTGACTACAGGGGGCAGTACTTC.

This clonotype has more than one count but fewer than ten. The V call is TRBV30, the J call TRBJ2-1, with a possible D match to TRBD2 (6 bases). V lost 4 bases and J lost 0, with 13 bases in between. CDR1 GTSNPN and CDR2 SVGIG come from the germline V gene (reference sequence). This CDR3 has 15 amino acids. The CDR3 is CAWNGWGDSYNEQFF. CDR3 DNA sequence: TGTGCCTGGAATGGATGGGGGGACTCCTACAATGAGCAGTTCTTC.

The genes are TRBV12-3 or TRBV12-4 and TRBJ1-3; perhaps TRBD1 as D (5 bases). This CDR3 contains 15 residues. V was shortened by 4 bases and J by 4 bases, with 14 bases between the two germline ends. The CDR3 DNA follows: TGTGCCAGCAGTTATGAGGGGTCCGAGGGAAACACCATATATTTT. Its protein product is CASSYEGSEGNTIYF.

This clonotype was picked up a small number of times. The chain links TRBV19 to TRBJ1-1; weak D call: TRBD1 (5 bases). The CDR3 has 14 residues. V lost 5 bases and J lost 1, with 11 bases in between. In germline, CDR1 is LNHDA, CDR2 SQIVND (reference sequence). The CDR3 loop is CASSPGPQNTEAFF. As DNA, the CDR3 is TGTGCCAGTAGTCCGGGACCGCAGAACACTGAAGCTTTCTTT.

V is TRBV29-1 and J is TRBJ1-2; D call uncertain. Germline V CDR1 and CDR2: SQVTM, ANQGSEA. This CDR3 is built from 11 residues. Between the trimmed V and J ends, which lost 5 bases and 8 bases, there was a span of 12 bases. This CDR3 reads CSVRTTEGYTF. In nucleotides, the CDR3 is TGCAGCGTTAGAACTACCGAGGGCTACACCTTC.

The table lists this clonotype with many counts. The CDR3 loop is CASSPPGVSIEQYF. The CDR3 DNA reads TGTGCCAGCTCACCCCCCGGCGTCTCTATCGAGCAGTACTTC. The chain is built from TRBV18 and TRBJ2-7; D ambiguous. The CDR3 extends over 14 amino acids. Germline CDR1 and CDR2: KGHSH and LQKENI. V was pared by 3 bases and J by 6 bases, with 15 bases between.

This clonotype was recorded at least ten times. This chain joins TRBV28 and TRBJ2-3; 9 bases are shared with TRBD1. With 11 bases clipped from V and 4 bases from J, the junction kept 7 bases outside the gene matches. There are 13 residues in the CDR3. CDR1 MDHEN and CDR2 SYDVKM come from the germline V gene. The CDR3 region has the DNA TGTGCCCACAGGGGGCCGTACGCAGATACGCAGTATTTT. Protein sequence: CAHRGPYADTQYF.

A word on this clonotype: A single base is all that separates this from a far larger clone, so a read error is likely. The chain combines TRBV5-5 with TRBJ2-1, with D possibly TRBD2 on 7 matching bases. V was trimmed by 3 bases and J by 8 bases, leaving 18 bases between them. Germline loops: CDR1 SGHKS, CDR2 YYEKEE (reference sequence). CDR3 length: 15 residues. The CDR3 DNA follows: TGTGCCAGCAGCTCGAGTACGGGGGGCTTCGATGAGCAGTTCTTC. Its translation: CASSSSTGGFDEQFF.

The rearrangement uses TRBV6-1 and TRBJ2-7, with D possibly matching TRBD2 (5 bases). In germline, CDR1 is MNHNS, CDR2 SASEGT. The ends were cut back, 6 bases at V and 2 bases at J, with 14 bases in the middle. The length of the CDR3 is 14 residues. CDR3 DNA: TGTGCCAGCAGGAGGGCCGAGAGACCCTACGAGCAGTACTTC. This sequence encodes CASRRAERPYEQYF.

The table lists this clonotype with many counts. The chain combines TRBV12-3 or TRBV12-4 with TRBJ2-7; D may be TRBD2 (5 bases). The CDR3 has 12 amino acids. V lost 5 bases and J 6 bases, leaving 11 bases between the germline ends. In nucleotides, the CDR3 is TGTGCCAGCAGTCCCCAAGGACTCGAGCAGTACTTC. Translated, it gives CASSPQGLEQYF.

This clonotype appeared many times. V usage is TRBV2 and J usage is TRBJ1-3; D ambiguous. CDR1 and CDR2 from the germline V gene are SNHLY and FYNNEI. This CDR3 has 15 residues. V gave up 2 bases and J gave up 0 bases, with 8 bases separating them. The CDR3 is CASSELTVSGNTIYF. The CDR3 DNA reads as TGTGCCAGCAGTGAATTAACAGTCTCTGGAAACACCATATATTTT.

This clonotype was seen repeatedly, ten times or more. The chain links TRBV3-1 to TRBJ2-2; 11 nucleotides line up with TRBD2. Germline V gene data show CDR1 as LGHDT and CDR2 as YNNKEL (reference sequence). The CDR3 contains 16 residues. V lost 4 bases to trimming and J lost 0 bases; unmatched junction nucleotides: 1. The CDR3: CASSRTSGSNTGELFF. The CDR3, as DNA: TGTGCCAGCAGCCGGACTAGCGGGTCGAACACCGGGGAGCTGTTTTTT.

This clonotype has more than one count but fewer than ten. The chain has TRBV20-1 and TRBJ2-3; D may match TRBD1 or TRBD2 (6 bases each). With 1 base removed from V and 1 base from J, the gap between germline ends came to 12 bases. CDR1 is DFQATT, CDR2 SNEGSKA, per germline (reference sequence). The CDR3 loop spans 15 amino acids. The CDR3 loop reads CSARARGEGTDTQYF. The CDR3 DNA follows: TGCAGTGCTAGAGCAAGGGGGGAGGGCACAGATACGCAGTATTTT.

V usage is TRBV3-1 and J usage is TRBJ2-4; D is possibly TRBD1 (6 bases). The CDR3 extends over 14 amino acids. Germline CDR1 LGHDT, CDR2 YNNKEL (reference sequence). V shed 1 base and J shed 3 bases, with 7 bases lying between them. The CDR3 sequence: CASSQAGVKNIQYF. In nucleotides, the CDR3 is TGTGCCAGCAGCCAAGCAGGGGTCAAAAACATTCAGTACTTC.

The V and J genes are TRBV28 and TRBJ1-2; D remains ambiguous. This CDR3 is 13 amino acids long. The germline V and J ends were trimmed by 6 bases and 4 bases, with 12 bases remaining between them. Per the germline V gene, CDR1 is MDHEN and CDR2 is SYDVKM. The CDR3 is CASSLRRIYGYTF. Written as DNA, the CDR3 is TGTGCCAGCAGCCTCCGCCGGATCTATGGCTACACCTTC.

This clonotype was observed at least ten times. V is TRBV5-1 and J is TRBJ1-2; TRBD1 matches at 10 bases. The length of the CDR3 is 14 residues. V lost 7 bases and J lost 4; bases outside the gene matches: 7. Germline CDR1 reads SGHRS; CDR2 reads YFSETQ. The CDR3 is CASGNRDRGYGYTF. The CDR3 nucleotides read TGCGCCAGCGGAAACCGGGACAGGGGCTATGGCTACACCTTC.

This clonotype was counted at least ten times. This rearrangement joins TRBV20-1 to TRBJ1-1; maybe TRBD1 (6 bases). The germline gives CDR1 DFQATT, CDR2 SNEGSKA (reference sequence). This CDR3 comprises 16 residues. The ends were cut back, 0 bases at V and 2 bases at J, with 16 bases in the middle. The CDR3 DNA is TGCAGTGCTAGAGAGGGTGCGGGGGGGGCTAACACTGAAGCTTTCTTT. Translated, it gives CSAREGAGGANTEAFF.

The chain is built from TRBV6-1 and TRBJ1-2; perhaps TRBD1 as D (5 bases). From germline, CDR1 is MNHNS and CDR2 SASEGT. CDR3 size: 15 residues. Trimming left V 7 bases short and J 6 bases short, with 21 bases between. The CDR3 spells CASTTSGGGSHGYTF. The CDR3, as DNA: TGTGCCAGCACGACCAGTGGGGGGGGGAGCCATGGCTACACCTTC.

A few counts support this clonotype. This chain joins TRBV12-5 and TRBJ2-2, with D possibly TRBD1 on 5 matching bases. Looked up from germline, CDR1 is LGHNT and CDR2 is FRNRAP. The CDR3 extends over 14 amino acids. V was shortened by 9 bases and J by 3 bases, with 14 bases between the two germline ends. This CDR3 is CASLDSRYTGELFF. In DNA form, the CDR3 reads TGTGCTAGCCTAGACAGCCGGTACACCGGGGAGCTGTTTTTT.

The CDR3 nucleotides read TGTGCCAGCAGCAGGGGGGACTTCCCCCGCACAGATACGCAGTATTTT. This gives the protein CASSRGDFPRTDTQYF. The rearrangement uses TRBV7-3 and TRBJ2-3; D may correspond to TRBD1 or TRBD2 (6 bases each). The V and J ends lost 5 bases and 1 base respectively, with 16 bases between them. The CDR3 consists of 16 residues. Germline CDR1 is SGHTA and CDR2 is FQGTGA.

This clonotype was picked up a small number of times. CDR3 in amino acids: CASGRTAYYGYTF. CDR3 bases: TGTGCCAGCGGAAGGACAGCTTATTATGGCTACACCTTC. This chain uses TRBV6-1 with TRBJ1-2, with D perhaps matching TRBD1 (6 bases). The V end lost 8 bases, the J end lost 5 bases, and 15 bases lay between the germline ends. The CDR3 has 13 amino acids. Germline V lookup: CDR1 MNHNS, CDR2 SASEGT.

This clonotype was seen many times. The rearrangement links TRBV27 to TRBJ2-7, with 7 nucleotides matching TRBD1. Trimming took 4 bases from V and 2 from J; bases not matched to a gene: 17. CDR3 length: 18 residues. Per germline, CDR1 MNHEY and CDR2 SMNVEV (reference sequence). The CDR3 DNA is TGTGCCAGCAGTTCATCACCGGTTTTTGGACAGGTAGCCTACGAGCAGTACTTC. Its translation: CASSSSPVFGQVAYEQYF.

This clonotype was observed a few times. A read error may account for a junction end that differs from germline. The DNA for the CDR3 is TGTGCCAGCAGTGAGAGGGCCACATACTCATACGAGCAGTGCTTC. Protein sequence: CASSERATYSYEQCF. The gene calls are TRBV6-2 or TRBV6-3 and TRBJ2-7; possible D gene TRBD2, 5 bases. Germline lookup yields CDR1 MNHEY and CDR2 SVGEGT. This CDR3 is 15 amino acids long.

This clonotype was recorded a few times. This chain connects TRBV29-1 to TRBJ1-5; maybe TRBD1 (5 bases). Trimming left V 4 bases short and J 5 bases short, with 12 bases between. In germline, CDR1 is SQVTM, CDR2 ANQGSEA. There are 13 residues in the CDR3. The DNA for the CDR3 is TGCAGCGTTGTAAGCCGAGGGGATCAGCCCCAGCATTTT. It yields the protein CSVVSRGDQPQHF.